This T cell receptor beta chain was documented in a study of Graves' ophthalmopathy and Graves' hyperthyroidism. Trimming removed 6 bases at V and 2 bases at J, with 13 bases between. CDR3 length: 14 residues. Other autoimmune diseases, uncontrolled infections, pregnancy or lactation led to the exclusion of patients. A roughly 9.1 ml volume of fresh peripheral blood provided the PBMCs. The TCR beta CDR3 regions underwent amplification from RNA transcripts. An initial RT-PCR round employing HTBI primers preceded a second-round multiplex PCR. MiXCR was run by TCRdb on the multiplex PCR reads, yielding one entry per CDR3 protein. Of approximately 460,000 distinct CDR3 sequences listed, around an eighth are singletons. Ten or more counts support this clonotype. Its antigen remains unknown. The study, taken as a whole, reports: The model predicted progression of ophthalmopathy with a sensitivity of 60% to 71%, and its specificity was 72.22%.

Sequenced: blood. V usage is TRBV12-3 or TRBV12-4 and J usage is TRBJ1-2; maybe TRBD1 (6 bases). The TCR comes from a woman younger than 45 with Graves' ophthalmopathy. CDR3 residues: CASRKRGGNYGYTF. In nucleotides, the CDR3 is TGTGCCAGCAGAAAAAGAGGGGGAAACTATGGCTACACCTTC.